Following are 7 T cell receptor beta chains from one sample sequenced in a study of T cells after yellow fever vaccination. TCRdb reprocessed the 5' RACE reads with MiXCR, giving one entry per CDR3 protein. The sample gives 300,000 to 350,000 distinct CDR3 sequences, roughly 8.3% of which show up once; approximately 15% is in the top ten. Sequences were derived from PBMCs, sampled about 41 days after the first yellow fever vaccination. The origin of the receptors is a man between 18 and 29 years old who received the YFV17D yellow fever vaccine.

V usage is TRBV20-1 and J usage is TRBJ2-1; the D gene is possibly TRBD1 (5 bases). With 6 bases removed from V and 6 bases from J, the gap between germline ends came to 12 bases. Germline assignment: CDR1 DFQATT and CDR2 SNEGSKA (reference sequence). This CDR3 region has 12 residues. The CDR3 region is CSASRTPNEQFF. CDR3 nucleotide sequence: TGCAGTGCCTCTCGGACACCCAATGAGCAGTTCTTC.

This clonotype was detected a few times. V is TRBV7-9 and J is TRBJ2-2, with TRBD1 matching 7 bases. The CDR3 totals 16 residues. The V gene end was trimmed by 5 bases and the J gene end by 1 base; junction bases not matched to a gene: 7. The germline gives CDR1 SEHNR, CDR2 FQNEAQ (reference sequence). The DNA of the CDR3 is TGTGCCAGCAGCCCTCGGGACAGCTGGAACACCGGGGAGCTGTTTTTT. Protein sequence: CASSPRDSWNTGELFF.

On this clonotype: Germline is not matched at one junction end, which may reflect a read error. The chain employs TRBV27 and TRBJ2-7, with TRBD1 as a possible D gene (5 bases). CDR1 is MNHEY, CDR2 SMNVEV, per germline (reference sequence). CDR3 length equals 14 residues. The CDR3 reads CASGLWGPTYEQYF. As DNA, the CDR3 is TGTGCCAGCGGTTTGTGGGGCCCAACCTACGAGCAGTACTTC.

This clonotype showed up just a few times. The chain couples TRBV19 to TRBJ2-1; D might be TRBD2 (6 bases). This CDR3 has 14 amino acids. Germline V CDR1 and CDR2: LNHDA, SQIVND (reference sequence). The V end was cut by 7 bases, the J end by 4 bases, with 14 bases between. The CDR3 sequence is CASTEGGGYNEQFF. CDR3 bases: TGTGCCAGTACCGAAGGTGGAGGGTACAATGAGCAGTTCTTC.

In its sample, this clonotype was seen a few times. In nucleotides, the CDR3 is TGCAGTGCTACACAGGGGCAAGAGACCCAGTACTTC. Amino acids: CSATQGQETQYF. The chain combines TRBV20-1 with TRBJ2-5, with 7 bases matching TRBD1. Germline CDR1 is DFQATT and CDR2 is SNEGSKA (reference sequence). The V segment lost 4 bases and the J segment 2 bases; nucleotides outside the gene matches: 1. This CDR3 spans 12 amino acids.

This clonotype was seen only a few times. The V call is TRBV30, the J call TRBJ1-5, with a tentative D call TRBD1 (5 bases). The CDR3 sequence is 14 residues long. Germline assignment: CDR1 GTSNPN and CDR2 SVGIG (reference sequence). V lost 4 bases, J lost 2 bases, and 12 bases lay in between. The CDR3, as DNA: TGTGCCTGGAACCGGGACGGGGGCAATCAGCCCCAGCATTTT. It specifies CAWNRDGGNQPQHF.

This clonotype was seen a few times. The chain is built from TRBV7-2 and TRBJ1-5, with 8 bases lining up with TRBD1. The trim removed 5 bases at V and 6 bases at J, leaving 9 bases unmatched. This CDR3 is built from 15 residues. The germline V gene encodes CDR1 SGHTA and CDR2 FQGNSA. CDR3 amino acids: CASSLGQGGSQPQHF. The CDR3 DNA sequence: TGTGCCAGCAGCCTTGGACAGGGAGGGAGTCAGCCCCAGCATTTT.